This entry lists 2 T cell receptor beta chains sequenced from one sample in a study of blood T cell repertoires in COVID-19 (dated by TCRdb to about 2020). Library generation was performed with the immunoSEQ multiplex PCR assay. TCRdb stores this immuneACCESS table with in-frame sequences only. Part of the clones is absent; in the studies checked, under half of the shortfall reflects unresolved V genes, and no reason is known for the rest. Recorded for this sample are tens of thousands of clones; about 80% of them occurred a single time. The ten largest clones take up roughly a fifth of the sample. Sequenced input: peripheral blood. The receptors here all came from a man younger than 40 with COVID-19, enrolled during active disease.

This clone has a handful of counts. The chain carries TRBV30 and TRBJ1-2, with 7 bases that match TRBD1. Germline loops: CDR1 GTSNPN, CDR2 SVGIG (reference sequence). The CDR3 contains 13 residues. The V and J ends lost 5 bases and 2 bases, in that order; junction bases with no gene match: 5. CDR3 sequence: CAWDMGQNYGYTF. In DNA form, the CDR3 reads TGTGCCTGGGATATGGGACAGAACTATGGCTACACCTTC.

The chain couples TRBV6-6 to TRBJ1-2; no definite D call. Trimming removed 0 bases from V and 8 bases from J, with 13 bases in between. CDR1 is MNHNY, CDR2 SVGAGI, per germline (reference sequence). The CDR3 runs to 14 residues. The CDR3 protein is CASSYSTRLGGYTF. CDR3 DNA: TGTGCCAGCAGTTACTCAACCAGGCTGGGCGGCTACACCTTC.